Given below is one T cell receptor (beta chain) in context. This sample stems from a study of blood T cell repertoires in COVID-19. At the level of the study: Samples of COVID-19 (acute and convalescent) were obtained from the United States, Italy and Spain. Sample material is recorded as cDNA or gDNA derived from T cells, B-cell-depleted T cells, or PBMCs.

Per the study methods: Nucleated cell number was recorded as an estimate derived from reference gene primer amplification. Repertoires were generated with immunoSEQ multiplex PCR, while TCRdb's copy carries only in-frame clones and drops some. For V, J and clone size, that table is used; D and trimming come from the DNA. The table records 300,000 to 350,000 clones, approximately 90% of them present only once. With 0 bases removed from V and 0 bases from J, the gap between germline ends came to 8 bases. Germline CDR1 and CDR2: MNHEY and SMNVEV (reference sequence). The CDR3 runs to 16 residues. This chain uses TRBV27 with TRBJ2-2; possible D gene TRBD2, 5 bases. The clonotype originates from a young man with active or convalescent COVID-19. The sample comprised peripheral blood. The CDR3 here is CASSLSASSNTGELFF. DNA of the CDR3: TGTGCCAGCAGTTTATCGGCTAGCTCGAACACCGGGGAGCTGTTTTTT.